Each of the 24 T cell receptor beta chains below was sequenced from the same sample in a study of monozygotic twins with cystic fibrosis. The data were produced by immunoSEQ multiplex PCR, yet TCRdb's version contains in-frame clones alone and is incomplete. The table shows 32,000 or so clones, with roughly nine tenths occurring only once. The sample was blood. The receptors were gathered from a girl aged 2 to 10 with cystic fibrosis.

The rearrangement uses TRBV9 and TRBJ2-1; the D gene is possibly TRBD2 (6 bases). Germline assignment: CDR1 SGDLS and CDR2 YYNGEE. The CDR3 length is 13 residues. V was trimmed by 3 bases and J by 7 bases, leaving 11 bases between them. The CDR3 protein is CASSARLENEQFF. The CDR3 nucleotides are TGTGCCAGCAGCGCCCGACTAGAAAATGAGCAGTTCTTC.

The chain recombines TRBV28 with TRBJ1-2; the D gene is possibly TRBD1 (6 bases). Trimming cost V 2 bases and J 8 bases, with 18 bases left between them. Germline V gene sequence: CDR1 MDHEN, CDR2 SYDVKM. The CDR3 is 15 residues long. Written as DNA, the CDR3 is TGTGCCAGCAGTTTACCCACCGGGGGGGCGCGAGGCTACACCTTC. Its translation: CASSLPTGGARGYTF.

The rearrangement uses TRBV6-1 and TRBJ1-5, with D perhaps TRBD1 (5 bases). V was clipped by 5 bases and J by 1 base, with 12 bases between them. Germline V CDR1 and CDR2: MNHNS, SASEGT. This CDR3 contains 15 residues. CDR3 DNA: TGTGCCAGCAGTTGGGCCCGACAGAGCAATCAGCCCCAGCATTTT. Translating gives CASSWARQSNQPQHF.

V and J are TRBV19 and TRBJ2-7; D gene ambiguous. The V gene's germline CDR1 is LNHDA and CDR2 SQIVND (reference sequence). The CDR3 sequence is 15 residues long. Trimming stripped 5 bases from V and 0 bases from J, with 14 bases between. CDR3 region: CASSANSESSYEQYF. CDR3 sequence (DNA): TGTGCCAGTAGTGCTAACAGTGAGAGCTCCTACGAGCAGTACTTC. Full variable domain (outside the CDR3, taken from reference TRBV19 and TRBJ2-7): DGGITQSPKYLFRKEGQNVTLSCEQNLNHDAMYWYRQDPGQGLRLIYYSQIVNDFQKGDIAEGYSVSREKKESFPLTVTSAQKNPTAFYLCASSANSESSYEQYFGPGTRLTVT.

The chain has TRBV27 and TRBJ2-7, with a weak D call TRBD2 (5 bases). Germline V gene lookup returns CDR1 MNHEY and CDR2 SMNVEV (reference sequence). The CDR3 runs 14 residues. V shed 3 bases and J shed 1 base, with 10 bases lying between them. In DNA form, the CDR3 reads TGTGCCAGCAGTTTCCTCGGGAAGTCCTACGAGCAGTACTTC. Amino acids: CASSFLGKSYEQYF.

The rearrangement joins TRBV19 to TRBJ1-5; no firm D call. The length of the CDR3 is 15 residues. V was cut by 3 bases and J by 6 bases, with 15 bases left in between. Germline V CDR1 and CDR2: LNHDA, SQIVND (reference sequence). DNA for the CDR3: TGTGCCAGTAGTATTATAGGCCCGGGAAGTCAGCCCCAGCATTTT. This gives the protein CASSIIGPGSQPQHF.

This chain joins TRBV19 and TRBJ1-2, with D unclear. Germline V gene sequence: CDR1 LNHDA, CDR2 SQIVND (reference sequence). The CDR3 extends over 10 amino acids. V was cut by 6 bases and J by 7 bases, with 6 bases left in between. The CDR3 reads CASSQAGYTF. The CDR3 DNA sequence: TGTGCCAGTAGCCAGGCTGGCTACACCTTC.

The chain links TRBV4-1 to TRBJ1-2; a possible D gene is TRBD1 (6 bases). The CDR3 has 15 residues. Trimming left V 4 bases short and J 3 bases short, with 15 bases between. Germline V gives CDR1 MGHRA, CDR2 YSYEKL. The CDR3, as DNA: TGCGCCAGCAGCCCCCCAGGAGGGGGGGACTATGGCTACACCTTC. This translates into CASSPPGGGDYGYTF.

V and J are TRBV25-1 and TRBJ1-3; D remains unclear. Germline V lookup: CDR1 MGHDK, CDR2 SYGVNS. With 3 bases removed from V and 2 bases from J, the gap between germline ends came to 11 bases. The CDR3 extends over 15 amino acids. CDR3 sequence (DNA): TGTGCCAGCAGTGACTTAAGATCGACTGGAAACACCATATATTTT. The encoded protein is CASSDLRSTGNTIYF.

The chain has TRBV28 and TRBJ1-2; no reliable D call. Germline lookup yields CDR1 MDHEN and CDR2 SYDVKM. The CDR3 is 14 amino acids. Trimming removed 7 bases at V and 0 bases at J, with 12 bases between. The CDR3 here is CASTSADANYGYTF. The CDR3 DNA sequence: TGTGCCAGCACCTCTGCGGACGCTAACTATGGCTACACCTTC.

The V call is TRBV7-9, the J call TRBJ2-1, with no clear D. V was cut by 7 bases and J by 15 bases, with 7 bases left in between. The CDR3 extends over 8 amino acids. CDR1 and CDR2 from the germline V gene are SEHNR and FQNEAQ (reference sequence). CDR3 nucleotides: TGTGCCAGCACCCTCCCGTTCTTC. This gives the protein CASTLPFF.

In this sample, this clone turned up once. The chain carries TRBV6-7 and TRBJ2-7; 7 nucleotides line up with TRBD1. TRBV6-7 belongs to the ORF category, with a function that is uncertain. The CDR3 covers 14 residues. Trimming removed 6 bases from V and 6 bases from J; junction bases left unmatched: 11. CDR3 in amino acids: CASRGQYLRGEQYF. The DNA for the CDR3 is TGTGCCAGCAGGGGACAGTATCTTCGGGGCGAGCAGTACTTC.

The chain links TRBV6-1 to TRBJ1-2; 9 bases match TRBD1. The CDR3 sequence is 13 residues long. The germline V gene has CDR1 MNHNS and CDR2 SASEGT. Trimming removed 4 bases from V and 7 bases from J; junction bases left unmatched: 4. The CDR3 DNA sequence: TGTGCCAGCAGTGGACAGGGGGGCGGTGGCTACACCTTC. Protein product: CASSGQGGGGYTF.

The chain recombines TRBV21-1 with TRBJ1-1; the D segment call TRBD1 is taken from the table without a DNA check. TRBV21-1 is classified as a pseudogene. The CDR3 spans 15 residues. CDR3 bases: TGTGCCAGCAGCAAAAATAAGGGGATGAACACTGAAGCTTTCTTT. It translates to CASSKNKGMNTEAFF.

CDR3 protein: CASSETSGFTDTQYF. CDR3 bases: TGTGCCAGCAGTGAGACTAGCGGATTCACAGATACGCAGTATTTT. V gene TRBV6-4 combines with J gene TRBJ2-3, with 9 bases fitting TRBD2. CDR1 and CDR2 from the germline V gene are MRHNA and SNTAGT. V lost 3 bases and J lost 2; bases outside the gene matches: 3. This CDR3 has 15 amino acids.

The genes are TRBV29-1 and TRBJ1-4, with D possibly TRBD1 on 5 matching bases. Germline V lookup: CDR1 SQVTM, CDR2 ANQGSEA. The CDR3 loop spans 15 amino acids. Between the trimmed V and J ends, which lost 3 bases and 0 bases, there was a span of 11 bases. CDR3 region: CSVEGQGTTNEKLFF. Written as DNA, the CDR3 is TGCAGCGTTGAGGGGCAGGGAACAACTAATGAAAAACTGTTTTTT.

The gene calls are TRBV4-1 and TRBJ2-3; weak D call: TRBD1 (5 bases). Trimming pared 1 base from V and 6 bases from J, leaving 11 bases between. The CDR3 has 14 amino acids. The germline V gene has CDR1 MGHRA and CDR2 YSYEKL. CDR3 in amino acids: CASSQVPGADTQYF. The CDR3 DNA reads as TGCGCCAGCAGCCAAGTTCCTGGGGCGGATACGCAGTATTTT.

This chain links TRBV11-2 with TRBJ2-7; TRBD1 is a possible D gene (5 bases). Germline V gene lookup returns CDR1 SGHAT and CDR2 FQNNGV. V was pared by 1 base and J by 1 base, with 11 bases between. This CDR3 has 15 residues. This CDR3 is CASSLVSGNSYEQYF. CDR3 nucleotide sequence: TGTGCCAGCAGCTTAGTCTCAGGGAATTCCTACGAGCAGTACTTC.

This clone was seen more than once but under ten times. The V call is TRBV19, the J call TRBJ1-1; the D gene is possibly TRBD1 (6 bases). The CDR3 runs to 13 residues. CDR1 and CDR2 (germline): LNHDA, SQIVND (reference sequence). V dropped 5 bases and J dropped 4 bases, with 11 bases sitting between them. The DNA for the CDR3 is TGTGCCAGTAGTTCATGGGGGGCCACTGAAGCTTTCTTT. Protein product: CASSSWGATEAFF.

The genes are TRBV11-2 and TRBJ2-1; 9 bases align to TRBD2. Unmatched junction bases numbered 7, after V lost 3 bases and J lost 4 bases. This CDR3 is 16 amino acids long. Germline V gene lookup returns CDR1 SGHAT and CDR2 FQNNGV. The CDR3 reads CASSFLLAGIYNEQFF. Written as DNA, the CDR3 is TGTGCCAGCAGCTTCCTACTAGCGGGTATATACAATGAGCAGTTCTTC.

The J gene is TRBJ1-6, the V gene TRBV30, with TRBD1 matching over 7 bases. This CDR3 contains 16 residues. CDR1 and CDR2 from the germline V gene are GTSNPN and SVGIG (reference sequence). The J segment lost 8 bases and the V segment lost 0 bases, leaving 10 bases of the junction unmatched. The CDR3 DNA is TGTGCCTGGAGTGTCCGTCCCCCAGGGGGAGATTCACCCCTCCACTTT. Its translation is CAWSVRPPGGDSPLHF.

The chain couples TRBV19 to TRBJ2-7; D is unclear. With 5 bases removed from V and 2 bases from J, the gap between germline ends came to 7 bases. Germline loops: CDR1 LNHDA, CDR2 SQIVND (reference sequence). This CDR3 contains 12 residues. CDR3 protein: CASSPGTYEQYF. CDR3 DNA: TGTGCCAGTAGTCCTGGGACCTACGAGCAGTACTTC.

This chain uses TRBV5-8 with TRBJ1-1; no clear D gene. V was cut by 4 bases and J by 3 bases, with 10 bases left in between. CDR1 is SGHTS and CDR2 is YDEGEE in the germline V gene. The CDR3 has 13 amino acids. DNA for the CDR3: TGTGCCAGCAGCGGGAGTCTGCACACTGAAGCTTTCTTT. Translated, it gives CASSGSLHTEAFF.

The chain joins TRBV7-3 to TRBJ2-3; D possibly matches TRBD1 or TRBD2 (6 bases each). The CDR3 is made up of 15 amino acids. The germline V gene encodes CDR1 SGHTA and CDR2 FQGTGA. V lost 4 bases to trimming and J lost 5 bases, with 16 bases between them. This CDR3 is CASSSAGLTGDTQYF. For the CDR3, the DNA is TGTGCCAGCAGCTCCGCGGGACTGACAGGAGATACGCAGTATTTT.